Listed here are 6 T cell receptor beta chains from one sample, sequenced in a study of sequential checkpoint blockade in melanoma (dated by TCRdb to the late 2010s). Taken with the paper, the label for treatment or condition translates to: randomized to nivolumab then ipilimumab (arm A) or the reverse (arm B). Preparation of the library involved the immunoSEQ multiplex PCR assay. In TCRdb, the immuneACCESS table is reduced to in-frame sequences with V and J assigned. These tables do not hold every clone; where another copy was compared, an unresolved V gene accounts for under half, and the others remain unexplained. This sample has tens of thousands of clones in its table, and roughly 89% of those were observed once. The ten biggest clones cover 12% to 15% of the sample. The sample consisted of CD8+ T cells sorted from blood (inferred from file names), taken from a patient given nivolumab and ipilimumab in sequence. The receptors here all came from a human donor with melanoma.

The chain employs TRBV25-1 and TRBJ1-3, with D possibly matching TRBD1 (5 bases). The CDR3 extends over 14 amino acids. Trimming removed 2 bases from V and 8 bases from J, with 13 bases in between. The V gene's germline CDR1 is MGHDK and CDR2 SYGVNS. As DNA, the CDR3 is TGTGCCAGCAGTGAACCAGGGATGTTAGACACCATATATTTT. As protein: CASSEPGMLDTIYF.

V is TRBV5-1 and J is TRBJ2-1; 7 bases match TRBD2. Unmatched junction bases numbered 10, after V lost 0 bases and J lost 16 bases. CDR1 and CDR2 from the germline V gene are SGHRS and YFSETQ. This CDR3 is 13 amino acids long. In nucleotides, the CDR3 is TGCGCCAGCAGCTTGGACACCGGACTAGTAGTATTCTTC. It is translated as CASSLDTGLVVFF.

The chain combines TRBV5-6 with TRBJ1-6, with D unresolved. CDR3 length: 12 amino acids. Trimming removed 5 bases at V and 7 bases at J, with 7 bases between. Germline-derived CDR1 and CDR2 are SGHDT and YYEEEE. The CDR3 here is CASSRRNSPLHF. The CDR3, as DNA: TGTGCCAGCAGTAGGAGGAATTCACCCCTCCACTTT.

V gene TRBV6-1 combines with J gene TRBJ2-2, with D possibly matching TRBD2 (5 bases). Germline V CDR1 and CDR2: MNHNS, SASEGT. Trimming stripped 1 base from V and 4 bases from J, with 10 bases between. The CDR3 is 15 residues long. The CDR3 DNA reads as TGTGCCAGCAGTGAAGTCCCAGCGGCCACCGGGGAGCTGTTTTTT. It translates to CASSEVPAATGELFF.

The DNA for the CDR3 is TGCAGCGCCCTCTGGGCAGGGGGCGAAGATACGCAGTATTTT. Its protein product is CSALWAGGEDTQYF. The V gene is TRBV29-1, the J gene TRBJ2-3; 8 bases are a match to TRBD1. V was pared by 7 bases and J by 5 bases, with 11 bases of the junction left unmatched. The CDR3 covers 14 residues. Germline CDR1 and CDR2: SQVTM and ANQGSEA.

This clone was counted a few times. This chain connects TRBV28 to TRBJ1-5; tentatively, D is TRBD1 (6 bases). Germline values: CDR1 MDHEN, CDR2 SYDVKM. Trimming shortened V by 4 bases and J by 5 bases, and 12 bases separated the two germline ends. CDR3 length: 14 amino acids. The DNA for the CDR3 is TGTGCCAGCAGTTCGATACAGGGTTATCAGCCCCAGCATTTT. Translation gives CASSSIQGYQPQHF.